A single sample gave rise to the 20 T cell receptor beta chains below, sequenced in a study of T cell responses to AZD1222 COVID-19 vaccine. Profiling relied on immunoSEQ multiplex PCR, and the TCRdb table lists in-frame clones only, not all of them. The data show just under 95,000 clones, 85% to 90% seen once. Here the sequenced sample was peripheral blood, taken on day 0 of AZD1222 vaccination. All receptors come from an adult in good health.

V gene TRBV6-5 combines with J gene TRBJ1-2; D is possibly TRBD1 (6 bases). This CDR3 spans 13 amino acids. V was pared by 7 bases and J by 5 bases, with 14 bases between. CDR1 and CDR2 (germline): MNHEY, SVGAGI. The CDR3 sequence: CASTGVALYGYTF. The CDR3 nucleotides read TGTGCCAGCACAGGGGTTGCTTTGTATGGCTACACCTTC.

Relative to its sample, this clone is medium-sized. The chain combines TRBV6-4 with TRBJ1-1, with D hard to call. Trimming removed 0 bases at V and 5 bases at J, with 7 bases between. In germline, CDR1 is MRHNA, CDR2 SNTAGT. The CDR3 length is 13 residues. Here the CDR3 DNA reads TGTGCCAGCAGTGACTCATGGATAACTGAAGCTTTCTTT. Its translation: CASSDSWITEAFF.

The DNA of the CDR3 is TGTGCCAGCAGCTCAAATACAGGGGGCGTTAATGAAAAACTGTTTTTT. This gives the protein CASSSNTGGVNEKLFF. The J gene is TRBJ1-4, the V gene TRBV7-9; TRBD1 agrees at 9 bases. CDR1 is SEHNR, CDR2 FQNEAQ, per germline (reference sequence). This CDR3 is 16 amino acids long. V was pared by 4 bases and J by 4 bases, with 7 bases of the junction left unmatched.

The genes are TRBV3-1 (or the pseudogene TRBV3-2) and TRBJ2-5; possible D gene TRBD1, 6 bases. CDR3 length equals 15 residues. V lost 4 bases and J lost 7, with 19 bases in between. CDR1 and CDR2 (germline): LGHDT, YNNKEL (reference sequence). As DNA, the CDR3 is TGTGCCAGCAGCCCCCTTGAGTTGGGGGCCGGGACCCAGTACTTC. Translated: CASSPLELGAGTQYF.

The CDR3 coding sequence is TGTGCCAGCAGTTTAGAGGTGGGGGCAGGCACTGAAGCTTTCTTT. It specifies CASSLEVGAGTEAFF. The chain has TRBV28 and TRBJ1-1; tentatively, D is TRBD1 (6 bases). Germline assignment: CDR1 MDHEN and CDR2 SYDVKM. The CDR3 contains 15 residues. Trimming shortened V by 2 bases and J by 4 bases, and 14 bases separated the two germline ends.

The chain carries TRBV12-2 and TRBJ2-1. TRBV12-2 is noted as a pseudogene. CDR3 length: 18 amino acids. The CDR3 spells CASRPYLWDPSSYNEQFF. The DNA for the CDR3 is TGTGCAAGTCGCCCGTACCTTTGGGACCCGAGCTCCTACAATGAGCAGTTCTTC.

The chain couples TRBV30 to TRBJ1-1; D ambiguous. Germline V gene data show CDR1 as GTSNPN and CDR2 as SVGIG (reference sequence). The ends were cut back, 2 bases at V and 0 bases at J, with 4 bases in the middle. The CDR3 consists of 12 residues. The CDR3 loop reads CAWSRLNTEAFF. CDR3 DNA: TGTGCCTGGAGTCGGCTGAACACTGAAGCTTTCTTT.

This clone occurred a few times. The rearrangement joins TRBV12-3 or TRBV12-4 to TRBJ1-1, with a tentative D call TRBD1 (5 bases). The CDR3 is 11 amino acids. V dropped 4 bases and J dropped 8 bases, with 8 bases sitting between them. Here the CDR3 reads CASSYGGEAFF. CDR3 coding DNA: TGTGCCAGCAGTTACGGGGGAGAAGCTTTCTTT.

This chain uses TRBV5-1 with TRBJ1-1; D gene ambiguous. Trimming took off 2 bases at V and 3 bases at J, with 8 bases between the two ends. Per germline, CDR1 SGHRS and CDR2 YFSETQ. CDR3 size: 13 residues. The CDR3 region is CASSLEADTEAFF. The CDR3 bases are TGCGCCAGCAGCTTAGAGGCGGACACTGAAGCTTTCTTT.

CDR3 sequence: CASSQDRRDEQFF. The CDR3 DNA sequence: TGTGCCAGCAGCCAAGATAGGCGGGATGAGCAGTTCTTC. The chain joins TRBV3-1 (or the pseudogene TRBV3-2) to TRBJ2-1; perhaps TRBD2 as D (5 bases). Germline V gene lookup returns CDR1 LGHDT and CDR2 YNNKEL (reference sequence). Trimming stripped 0 bases from V and 8 bases from J, with 8 bases between. CDR3 size: 13 residues.

The J gene is TRBJ2-3, the V gene TRBV27; the match to TRBD2 covers 11 bases. J gave up 1 base and V 5 bases, and 2 bases lay outside the gene matches. The CDR3 is 15 residues long. CDR1 MNHEY and CDR2 SMNVEV come from the germline V gene (reference sequence). CDR3 nucleotide sequence: TGTGCCAGCAGTATACTAGCGGGGGGCACAGATACGCAGTATTTT. Translated: CASSILAGGTDTQYF.

The chain links TRBV19 to TRBJ1-5; 12 positions match TRBD1. Trimming at V came to 10 bases and at J to 5 bases, leaving 9 bases not matched to a gene. Germline values: CDR1 LNHDA, CDR2 SQIVND (reference sequence). There are 15 residues in the CDR3. The CDR3, as DNA: TGTGCCACGGGACAGGGGGCCGCCTGGGATCAGCCCCAGCATTTT. Translating gives CATGQGAAWDQPQHF.

The chain uses TRBV6-5 and TRBJ2-7; a possible D gene is TRBD1 (5 bases). CDR3 length: 13 amino acids. V was shortened by 7 bases and J by 2 bases, with 12 bases between the two germline ends. Germline V gene lookup returns CDR1 MNHEY and CDR2 SVGAGI. The CDR3 DNA sequence: TGTGCCAGCATATACACAGGCGCCTACGAGCAGTACTTC. As protein: CASIYTGAYEQYF.

This rearrangement joins TRBV10-3 to TRBJ2-1, with D maybe TRBD1 (6 bases). Germline lookup yields CDR1 ENHRY and CDR2 SYGVKD. Trimming cost V 11 bases and J 5 bases, with 16 bases left between them. This CDR3 is built from 13 residues. CDR3 residues: CAGGRSFDNEQFF. DNA of the CDR3: TGTGCCGGGGGCCGATCATTTGACAATGAGCAGTTCTTC.

The J gene is TRBJ2-2, the V gene TRBV27; D possibly corresponds to TRBD1 (5 bases). This CDR3 spans 15 amino acids. Germline CDR1 MNHEY, CDR2 SMNVEV (reference sequence). Trimming pared 4 bases from V and 7 bases from J, leaving 16 bases between. CDR3 in amino acids: CASSSNAGFGGELFF. The DNA for the CDR3 is TGTGCCAGCAGTTCAAATGCAGGGTTTGGCGGGGAGCTGTTTTTT.

Here the CDR3 DNA reads TGTGCCAGCAGTTACGACAGGACGACTTCACCCCTCCACTTT. It translates to CASSYDRTTSPLHF. The chain carries TRBV6-5 and TRBJ1-6; tentatively, D is TRBD1 (6 bases). With 2 bases removed from V and 9 bases from J, the gap between germline ends came to 11 bases. Germline CDR1 MNHEY, CDR2 SVGAGI. This CDR3 has 14 amino acids.

The CDR3 DNA reads TGTGCCAGCAGCCCCGGGACAGCACCTCATGGCTACACCTTC. It yields the protein CASSPGTAPHGYTF. V is TRBV7-9 and J is TRBJ1-2; 7 nucleotides agree with TRBD1. The CDR3 length is 14 residues. Germline values: CDR1 SEHNR, CDR2 FQNEAQ (reference sequence). V was pared by 5 bases and J by 6 bases, with 9 bases of the junction left unmatched.

The chain employs TRBV7-2 and TRBJ2-2, with 14 bases identical to TRBD2. The V segment lost 5 bases and the J segment 6 bases; nucleotides outside the gene matches: 2. Per germline, CDR1 SGHTA and CDR2 FQGNSA. The CDR3 is 15 residues long. DNA of the CDR3: TGTGCCAGCAGCCCGACTAGCGGGGGGGCCGGGGAGCTGTTTTTT. This translates into CASSPTSGGAGELFF.

The J gene is TRBJ2-2, the V gene TRBV10-1; the D gene is possibly TRBD1 (6 bases). The V end lost 5 bases, the J end lost 5 bases, and 9 bases lay between the germline ends. This CDR3 has 13 residues. From germline, CDR1 is WNHNN and CDR2 SYGVQD (reference sequence). CDR3 amino acids: CASSMTGTGELFF. The CDR3 bases are TGCGCCAGCAGTATGACAGGAACCGGGGAGCTGTTTTTT.

This clone was seen just once. The chain links TRBV19 to TRBJ1-5; 8 bases line up with TRBD1. The V gene end was trimmed by 3 bases and the J gene end by 2 bases; junction bases not matched to a gene: 6. This CDR3 region has 16 residues. In germline, CDR1 is LNHDA, CDR2 SQIVND (reference sequence). DNA of the CDR3: TGTGCCAGTAGTATTGTGGGGGGACAGGGCAATCAGCCCCAGCATTTT. Residues: CASSIVGGQGNQPQHF.